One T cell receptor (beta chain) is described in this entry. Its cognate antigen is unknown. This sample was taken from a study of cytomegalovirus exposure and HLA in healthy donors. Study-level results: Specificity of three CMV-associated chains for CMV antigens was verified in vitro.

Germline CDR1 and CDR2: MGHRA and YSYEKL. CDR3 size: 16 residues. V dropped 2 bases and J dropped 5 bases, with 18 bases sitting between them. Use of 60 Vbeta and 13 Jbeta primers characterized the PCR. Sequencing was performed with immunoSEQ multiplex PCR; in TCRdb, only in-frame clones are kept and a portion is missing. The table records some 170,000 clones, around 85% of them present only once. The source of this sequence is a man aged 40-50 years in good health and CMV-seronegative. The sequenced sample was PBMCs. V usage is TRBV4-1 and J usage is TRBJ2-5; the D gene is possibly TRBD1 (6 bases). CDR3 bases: TGCGCCAGCAGCCAACTCCAGGGTACAGGGTCGGAGACCCAGTACTTC. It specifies CASSQLQGTGSETQYF.